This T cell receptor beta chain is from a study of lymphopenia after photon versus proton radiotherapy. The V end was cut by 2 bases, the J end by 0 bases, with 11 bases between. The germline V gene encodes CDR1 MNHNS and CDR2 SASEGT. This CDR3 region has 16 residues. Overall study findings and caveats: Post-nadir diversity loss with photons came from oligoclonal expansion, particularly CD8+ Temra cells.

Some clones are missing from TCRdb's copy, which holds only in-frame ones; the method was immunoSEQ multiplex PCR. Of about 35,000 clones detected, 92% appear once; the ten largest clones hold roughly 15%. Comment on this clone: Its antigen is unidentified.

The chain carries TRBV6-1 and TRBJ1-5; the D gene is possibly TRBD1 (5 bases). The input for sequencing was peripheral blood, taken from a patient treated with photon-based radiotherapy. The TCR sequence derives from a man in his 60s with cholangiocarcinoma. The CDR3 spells CASSELGGYSNQPQHF. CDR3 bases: TGTGCCAGCAGTGAATTGGGGGGTTATAGCAATCAGCCCCAGCATTTT.